This entry concerns a single T cell receptor (beta chain). Its target is not known. The data stem from a study of monozygotic twins with cystic fibrosis. Study results and limitations: Median Simpson clonality of approximately 0.01 suggested naive T cells predominated. Nucleotide-identical clonotype sharing was significantly higher within monozygotic CF twin pairs than between unrelated CF individuals.

Assay: immunoSEQ multiplex PCR; the TCRdb copy retains only in-frame clones and omits some. This table has fewer than 25,000 clones, about 86% appearing once. The CDR3 is 16 residues long. Germline V gene lookup returns CDR1 LGHNA and CDR2 YSLEER. The V end was cut by 2 bases, the J end by 0 bases, with 11 bases between. The V gene is TRBV4-3, the J gene TRBJ1-3, with D uncertain. This receptor was obtained from a woman in her 30s with cystic fibrosis. Material: blood. CDR3 DNA: TGCGCCAGCAGCCAATTCTCACTCACCTCTGGAAACACCATATATTTT. Translating it yields CASSQFSLTSGNTIYF.